This entry lists 16 T cell receptor beta chains sequenced from one sample in a study of blood T cell repertoires in COVID-19. The method was immunoSEQ multiplex PCR; TCRdb's version includes in-frame clones alone and lacks a portion of them. The sample lists 100,000 to 150,000 clones, 70% to 75% occurring once. The sequenced material came from peripheral blood. The receptors originated from a man in his fifties or sixties with acute or convalescent COVID-19.

The chain links TRBV19 to TRBJ2-7; possibly TRBD1 for D (5 bases). The CDR3 loop spans 15 amino acids. Per the germline V gene, CDR1 is LNHDA and CDR2 is SQIVND (reference sequence). V was trimmed by 3 bases and J by 3 bases, leaving 15 bases between them. CDR3 bases: TGTGCCAGTAGTATTCGGCAGGGCCCTTTCTACGAGCAGTACTTC. Its translation is CASSIRQGPFYEQYF.

V is TRBV4-1 and J is TRBJ1-5; no reliable D call. Trimming cost V 0 bases and J 7 bases, with 10 bases left between them. CDR1 MGHRA and CDR2 YSYEKL come from the germline V gene. CDR3 length: 14 residues. The chain's CDR3 is CASSQDRTPQPQHF. CDR3 sequence (DNA): TGCGCCAGCAGCCAAGATAGAACGCCGCAGCCCCAGCATTTT.

This chain connects TRBV3-1 (or the pseudogene TRBV3-2) to TRBJ1-1, with no clear D. V lost 3 bases, J lost 3 bases, and 14 bases lay in between. The CDR3 has 15 residues. CDR1 is LGHDT, CDR2 YNNKEL, per germline (reference sequence). CDR3 in amino acids: CASSHQWAGHTEAFF. CDR3 nucleotide sequence: TGTGCCAGCAGCCACCAATGGGCGGGTCACACTGAAGCTTTCTTT.

J is TRBJ1-2 and V is TRBV19, with D tentatively TRBD1 (5 bases). The CDR3 sequence is 11 residues long. Germline V gene sequence: CDR1 LNHDA, CDR2 SQIVND (reference sequence). Trimming cost V 7 bases and J 9 bases, with 12 bases left between them. The CDR3 region is CASTEGLSYTF. The DNA for the CDR3 is TGTGCCAGTACGGAGGGGCTAAGCTACACCTTC.

The chain joins TRBV2 to TRBJ1-2; D is unresolved. V was cut by 4 bases and J by 3 bases, with 15 bases left in between. Germline V CDR1 and CDR2: SNHLY, FYNNEI. The CDR3 runs 15 residues. Here the CDR3 reads CASSVRSAADYGYTF. The CDR3 bases are TGTGCCAGCAGTGTTCGTAGTGCGGCAGACTATGGCTACACCTTC.

This chain joins TRBV2 and TRBJ2-2; possible D gene TRBD1, 5 bases. Trimming removed 7 bases from V and 6 bases from J, with 15 bases in between. The CDR3 totals 14 residues. CDR1 SNHLY and CDR2 FYNNEI come from the germline V gene. CDR3 nucleotide sequence: TGTGCCAGCATGGGGCAGGGTTACGCCGGGGAGCTGTTTTTT. It translates to CASMGQGYAGELFF.

CDR3 sequence reads: CASSVGQGARYGYTF. CDR3 coding DNA: TGTGCCAGCAGCGTGGGACAGGGGGCACGCTATGGCTACACCTTC. This chain joins TRBV9 and TRBJ1-2, with 12 positions matching TRBD1. The CDR3 is 15 residues long. Looked up from germline, CDR1 is SGDLS and CDR2 is YYNGEE. The V gene end was trimmed by 2 bases and the J gene end by 4 bases; junction bases not matched to a gene: 3.

The V and J genes are TRBV6-5 and TRBJ2-1; 9 positions match TRBD1. J gave up 10 bases and V 8 bases, and 6 bases lay outside the gene matches. The CDR3 contains 12 residues. The germline V gene has CDR1 MNHEY and CDR2 SVGAGI. For the CDR3, the DNA is TGTGCCAGCCTAAGACAGGGGGAAGAGCAGTTCTTC. It translates to CASLRQGEEQFF.

The chain joins TRBV30 to TRBJ1-3, with no clear D. Germline assignment: CDR1 GTSNPN and CDR2 SVGIG (reference sequence). Trimming pared 0 bases from V and 4 bases from J, leaving 7 bases between. The CDR3 has 13 residues. The CDR3 DNA is TGTGCCTGGAGTGTACAGCTCGGAAACACCATATATTTT. This sequence encodes CAWSVQLGNTIYF.

This clone was seen a single time. The genes are TRBV9 and TRBJ1-5, with 8 bases lining up with TRBD1. The CDR3 contains 14 residues. V trimming: 0 bases; J trimming: 7 bases; junction bases outside the gene matches: 3. Germline V lookup: CDR1 SGDLS, CDR2 YYNGEE. The CDR3 sequence is CASSVAGTGQPQHF. The CDR3 region has the DNA TGTGCCAGCAGCGTAGCGGGGACAGGCCAGCCCCAGCATTTT.

The rearrangement links TRBV10-2 to TRBJ2-1; D uncertain. Trimming took off 6 bases at V and 3 bases at J, with 3 bases between the two ends. Germline V lookup: CDR1 WSHSY, CDR2 SAAADI. The CDR3 runs to 11 residues. The CDR3 loop is CASSLYNEQFF. In DNA form, the CDR3 reads TGCGCCAGCAGCCTCTACAATGAGCAGTTCTTC.

J is TRBJ2-7 and V is TRBV6-5; D uncertain. The CDR3 runs to 16 residues. Germline CDR1 is MNHEY and CDR2 is SVGAGI. Trimming shortened V by 2 bases and J by 5 bases, and 19 bases separated the two germline ends. In DNA, the CDR3 is TGTGCCAGCAGTTACCCCTCACCCCGGTCGATCGACGAGCAGTACTTC. It codes for CASSYPSPRSIDEQYF.

This clone was picked up one time. This chain links TRBV10-1 with TRBJ2-2; 9 nucleotides match TRBD2. The CDR3 totals 16 residues. Germline CDR1 reads WNHNN; CDR2 reads SYGVQD (reference sequence). V lost 6 bases to trimming and J lost 1 base; unmatched junction nucleotides: 6. The CDR3 is CASSTGTSQNTGELFF. The CDR3 DNA reads TGCGCCAGCAGCACAGGGACTAGCCAGAACACCGGGGAGCTGTTTTTT.

This clone was recorded at least ten times. J is TRBJ1-1 and V is TRBV27; D gene uncertain. This CDR3 comprises 15 residues. V lost 1 base and J 1 base, leaving 10 bases between the germline ends. Germline loops: CDR1 MNHEY, CDR2 SMNVEV (reference sequence). CDR3 DNA sequence: TGTGCCAGCAGTTTATATGCGTTTTCGAACACTGAAGCTTTCTTT. Translated, it gives CASSLYAFSNTEAFF.

The chain has TRBV15 and TRBJ1-1; D is possibly TRBD1 (6 bases). The V gene's germline CDR1 is LNHNV and CDR2 YYDKDF (reference sequence). The V and J ends lost 0 bases and 0 bases respectively, with 11 bases between them. The CDR3 is made up of 16 amino acids. CDR3 amino acids: CATSRDTWGLNTEAFF. The CDR3 DNA is TGTGCCACCAGCAGAGATACATGGGGGCTGAACACTGAAGCTTTCTTT. The variable domain in full, with the rest retrieved from reference TRBV15 and TRBJ1-1, is DAMVIQNPRYQVTQFGKPVTLSCSQTLNHNVMYWYQQKSSQAPKLLFHYYDKDFNNEADTPDNFQSRRPNTSFCFLDIRSPGLGDTAMYLCATSRDTWGLNTEAFFGQGTRLTVV.

V and J are TRBV7-8 and TRBJ1-2; 11 nucleotides line up with TRBD1. This CDR3 comprises 16 residues. The V gene's germline CDR1 is SGHVS and CDR2 FQNEAQ. Trimming at V came to 4 bases and at J to 5 bases, leaving 9 bases not matched to a gene. DNA for the CDR3: TGTGCCAGCAGCTCAATCGCAGGGACAGGGGGATATGGCTACACCTTC. It encodes CASSSIAGTGGYGYTF.